This passage covers 19 T cell receptor beta chains from one sample sequenced in a study of shared clonotypes between healthy human individuals. Clones were sequenced by immunoSEQ multiplex PCR, and TCRdb holds only the in-frame ones, with some missing. Of some 1 million clones listed, under 80% were seen once; the top ten hold roughly 1.5%. Sequenced sample: memory CD4+ T cells sorted from blood. Subset given: CD45RA-negative fraction. These receptors all come from a man aged 18 to 29 in good health.

The chain is built from TRBV7-9 and TRBJ2-3, with 11 bases aligning to TRBD2. The length of the CDR3 is 18 residues. V lost 5 bases, J lost 0 bases, and 10 bases stayed unmatched. Germline CDR1 SEHNR, CDR2 FQNEAQ (reference sequence). The CDR3 DNA reads TGTGCCAGCAGCGGGCTAGCGGGGGGACACCTTAGCACAGATACGCAGTATTTT. It yields the protein CASSGLAGGHLSTDTQYF.

As regards this clone: Other DNA sequences of this sample code for an identical CDR3. This chain uses TRBV11-2 with TRBJ2-7, with 10 positions matching TRBD1. CDR1 and CDR2 from the germline V gene are SGHAT and FQNNGV. V was pared by 4 bases and J by 4 bases, with 4 bases of the junction left unmatched. This CDR3 has 14 amino acids. CDR3 sequence: CASSSDRGLYEQYF. In DNA, the CDR3 is TGTGCCAGCAGCTCAGACAGGGGGCTATACGAGCAGTACTTC. The whole variable domain, filled in from reference TRBV11-2 and TRBJ2-7, reads EAGVAQSPRYKIIEKRQSVAFWCNPISGHATLYWYQQILGQGPKLLIQFQNNGVVDDSQLPKDRFSAERLKGVDSTLKIQPAKLEDSAVYLCASSSDRGLYEQYFGPGTRLTVT.

The chain has TRBV21-1 and TRBJ1-5. TRBV21-1 is classified as a pseudogene. The CDR3 is 19 residues long. The DNA for the CDR3 is TGTGCCAGCAGCTCTCATATTTTCTTGAGGCTTCGTAGCAATCAGCCCCAGCATTTT. Translating gives CASSSHIFLRLRSNQPQHF.

The V call is TRBV7-9, the J call TRBJ1-2; TRBD1 matches at 7 bases. This CDR3 is 16 amino acids long. V lost 1 base, J lost 3 bases, and 8 bases stayed unmatched. The germline CDR1 and CDR2 sequences are SEHNR and FQNEAQ (reference sequence). CDR3 DNA: TGTGCCAGCAGCTTAGGGCAGGGGGTTAATCACTATGGCTACACCTTC. Its translation: CASSLGQGVNHYGYTF.

The chain links TRBV10-1 to TRBJ2-5, with D unclear. CDR3 length: 15 amino acids. Trimming left V 0 bases short and J 5 bases short, with 13 bases between. Germline V gene lookup returns CDR1 WNHNN and CDR2 SYGVQD (reference sequence). CDR3 coding DNA: TGCGCCAGCAGTGAGTCGTACAATTCACTGGAGACCCAGTACTTC. Residues: CASSESYNSLETQYF.

Notes on this clone: A far larger clone differs by one base, so this is likely a read error. It is likely a read error, because the conserved phenylalanine at the end of the CDR3 is missing. This chain joins TRBV5-6 and TRBJ1-1, with D unclear. Per the germline V gene, CDR1 is SGHDT and CDR2 is YYEEEE. This CDR3 region has 14 residues. Deletions cut 0 bases from V and 4 bases from J, with 10 bases between. CDR3 nucleotides: TGTGCCAGCAGCTTGGCGGTTGTGGGCACTGAAGCTTTCTCT. This sequence encodes CASSLAVVGTEAFS.

This clone was seen a handful of times. The rearrangement joins TRBV25-1 to TRBJ1-2; a possible D gene is TRBD1 (5 bases). The CDR3 runs 12 residues. Germline loops: CDR1 MGHDK, CDR2 SYGVNS. Deletions cut 3 bases from V and 3 bases from J, with 5 bases between. The CDR3 DNA follows: TGTGCCAGCAGTGACAGGGACTATGGCTACACCTTC. Translation: CASSDRDYGYTF.

As for this clone: The sample contains more than one DNA sequence encoding this CDR3. The chain couples TRBV5-1 to TRBJ2-7; 7 bases agree with TRBD1. The CDR3 has 12 residues. Germline V gene sequence: CDR1 SGHRS, CDR2 YFSETQ. The V gene end was trimmed by 4 bases and the J gene end by 5 bases; junction bases not matched to a gene: 3. The CDR3 is CASSPTGNEQYF. The DNA of the CDR3 is TGCGCCAGCAGCCCGACAGGGAACGAGCAGTACTTC.

This chain joins TRBV9 and TRBJ1-3; 8 bases line up with TRBD1. Germline V gene lookup returns CDR1 SGDLS and CDR2 YYNGEE. The CDR3 is made up of 15 amino acids. V lost 0 bases, J lost 8 bases, and 7 bases stayed unmatched. The CDR3 spells CASSVGQGPRDTIYF. The CDR3 nucleotides read TGTGCCAGCAGCGTAGGACAGGGGCCCAGAGACACCATATATTTT.

This chain links TRBV7-2 with TRBJ1-4; D ambiguous. With 4 bases removed from V and 4 bases from J, the gap between germline ends came to 4 bases. CDR1 is SGHTA, CDR2 FQGNSA, per germline. The length of the CDR3 is 12 residues. CDR3 nucleotides: TGTGCCAGCAGCTCAGATAATGAAAAACTGTTTTTT. Protein sequence: CASSSDNEKLFF.

Details on this clone: The sample contains more than one DNA sequence encoding this CDR3. CDR3 sequence reads: CASSLAGMNTEAFF. CDR3 bases: TGCGCCAGCAGCTTGGCAGGTATGAACACTGAAGCTTTCTTT. The chain employs TRBV5-1 and TRBJ1-1; D unclear. V gave up 0 bases and J gave up 0 bases, with 6 bases separating them. The germline V gene encodes CDR1 SGHRS and CDR2 YFSETQ. This CDR3 contains 14 residues.

The chain uses TRBV5-1 and TRBJ1-2, with D perhaps matching TRBD1 (5 bases). V dropped 0 bases and J dropped 6 bases, with 27 bases sitting between them. The CDR3 covers 19 residues. In germline, CDR1 is SGHRS, CDR2 YFSETQ. The CDR3 protein is CASSLEFLTGSHDAHGYTF. The CDR3 DNA follows: TGCGCCAGCAGCTTGGAGTTTTTAACAGGCTCCCACGATGCACATGGCTACACCTTC.

This clone has only a few counts. V and J are TRBV5-1 and TRBJ2-2; 8 bases align to TRBD1. CDR1 is SGHRS, CDR2 YFSETQ, per germline. Germline trimming cut 4 bases from V and 6 bases from J; bases unmatched to any gene: 11. CDR3 length: 16 amino acids. CDR3 sequence: CASSLLIADRAGELFF. The CDR3 nucleotides read TGCGCCAGCAGCCTTCTCATAGCGGACAGGGCCGGGGAGCTGTTTTTT.

DNA for the CDR3: TGTGCCAGCAGATCCGGGACAGCCCAAGAGACCCAGTACTTC. It is translated as CASRSGTAQETQYF. This rearrangement joins TRBV6-6 to TRBJ2-5, with 7 bases identical to TRBD1. Germline V gives CDR1 MNHNY, CDR2 SVGAGI (reference sequence). V dropped 6 bases and J dropped 1; count of bases not matched to a gene: 5. The CDR3 runs 14 residues.

V gene TRBV19 combines with J gene TRBJ2-1, with 7 nucleotides matching TRBD2. The CDR3 is 17 residues long. J lost 0 bases, V lost 0 bases, and 5 bases had no gene match. Germline CDR1 reads LNHDA; CDR2 reads SQIVND (reference sequence). The CDR3 is CASSIEGGRSSYNEQFF. CDR3 DNA: TGTGCCAGTAGTATAGAGGGCGGGAGAAGCTCCTACAATGAGCAGTTCTTC. The variable domain in full, with the rest retrieved from reference TRBV19 and TRBJ2-1, is DGGITQSPKYLFRKEGQNVTLSCEQNLNHDAMYWYRQDPGQGLRLIYYSQIVNDFQKGDIAEGYSVSREKKESFPLTVTSAQKNPTAFYLCASSIEGGRSSYNEQFFGPGTRLTVL.

The rearrangement joins TRBV13 to TRBJ2-7; 11 bases agree with TRBD2. The CDR3 has 14 residues. Germline V gives CDR1 PRHDT, CDR2 FYEKMQ (reference sequence). V lost 6 bases to trimming and J lost 2 bases; unmatched junction nucleotides: 3. The CDR3, as DNA: TGTGCCAGCAGTCGACTAGCGGGAACCTACGAGCAGTACTTC. It yields the protein CASSRLAGTYEQYF.

The gene calls are TRBV5-4 and TRBJ2-5; D possibly uses TRBD1 or TRBD2 (5 bases each). V dropped 2 bases and J dropped 5 bases, with 16 bases sitting between them. Germline-derived CDR1 and CDR2 are SGHNT and YYREEE (reference sequence). This CDR3 region has 15 residues. The CDR3 here is CASSFNRDPRETQYF. DNA for the CDR3: TGTGCCAGCAGCTTTAACCGGGACCCCCGGGAGACCCAGTACTTC. The whole variable domain, filled in from reference TRBV5-4 and TRBJ2-5, reads ETGVTQSPTHLIKTRGQQVTLRCSSQSGHNTVSWYQQALGQGPQFIFQYYREEENGRGNFPPRFSGLQFPNYSSELNVNALELDDSALYLCASSFNRDPRETQYFGPGTRLLVL.

This clone occurred once. The chain is built from TRBV28 and TRBJ1-5, with a weak D call TRBD1 (6 bases). The V and J ends lost 7 bases and 4 bases respectively, with 14 bases between them. The CDR3 totals 14 residues. The germline V gene encodes CDR1 MDHEN and CDR2 SYDVKM. CDR3: CASTVGAPNQPQHF. CDR3 sequence (DNA): TGTGCCAGCACAGTGGGGGCCCCTAATCAGCCCCAGCATTTT.

The chain uses TRBV5-4 and TRBJ2-7; 9 nucleotides align to TRBD1. This CDR3 spans 15 amino acids. CDR1 is SGHNT and CDR2 is YYREEE in the germline V gene (reference sequence). V shed 4 bases, J shed 5 bases, and the junction held 10 bases outside the gene matches. This CDR3 is CASSGSGTGLDEQYF. The CDR3 coding sequence is TGTGCCAGCAGCGGGTCCGGGACAGGGCTGGACGAGCAGTACTTC.